The source of this T cell receptor beta chain is a study of PD-L1 blockade in urothelial cancer. Only in-frame clones appear in the TCRdb table, and some are missing; sequencing was by immunoSEQ multiplex PCR. The sample lists tens of thousands of clones; roughly 90% were seen once. Germline CDR1 is KGHSH and CDR2 is LQKENI. The CDR3 has 15 residues. The ends lost 4 bases at V and 5 bases at J; junction bases unmatched: 9. The time point: peripheral blood 6 weeks after treatment start. The clonotype was recovered from a man aged 60 to 69 with urothelial cancer. This specimen was PBMCs, taken around atezolizumab (anti-PD-L1) treatment. The chain joins TRBV18 to TRBJ2-7, with 9 positions matching TRBD2. CDR3 amino acids: CASSLSLSSGNEQYF. The CDR3 coding sequence is TGTGCCAGCTCACTCAGTCTCTCTAGCGGGAACGAGCAGTACTTC.